The 29 T cell receptor beta chains in this list originate from one sample, sequenced in a study of tumor-infiltrating lymphocytes in primary liver carcinoma (dated by TCRdb to 2016 to 2017). Blood RNA was extracted from unsorted whole blood using TRIzol reagent, and germline DNA was obtained with the DNeasy Blood & Tissue kit. Sequencing relied on an Illumina HiSeq 2500. TCRbeta-specific cDNA was reverse-transcribed from 500 ng total RNA using a constant-region primer and ProtoScript II reverse transcriptase. Construction of the TCRbeta libraries relied on three nested rounds of multiplex PCR, following a slightly modified ARM-PCR procedure. Each of the first two PCR rounds ran for about 10 cycles using multiplex TRBV1-TRBV30 forward primers together with a Cbeta reverse primer. Using fastp trimming at Q25 and MiXCR clonotype assembly, TCRdb reanalyzed the public sequencing data and kept in-frame beta chains. Rows are unified per CDR3 protein, each entry keeping the most common DNA and genes. In all, the sample holds fewer than 350,000 distinct CDR3 sequences, and 55% to 65% of those were seen once. About 9.4% of the sample rests with the top ten.

Specimen: peripheral blood. These receptors were obtained from a man aged 35 to 55 with primary liver carcinoma and hepatitis B virus infection.

This clonotype was detected only a few times. The DNA of the CDR3 is TGCGCCAGCAGCCAACAGGACTCGGGCAATGAGCAGTTCTTC. Translation: CASSQQDSGNEQFF. The gene calls are TRBV5-1 and TRBJ2-1; possibly TRBD1 or TRBD2 for D (5 bases each). The V end was cut by 4 bases, the J end by 6 bases, with 14 bases between. The CDR3 spans 14 residues. CDR1 and CDR2 from the germline V gene are SGHRS and YFSETQ.

Concerning this clonotype itself: A read error is possible here, since a much larger clone lies one base away. This rearrangement joins TRBV4-1 to TRBJ2-3, with TRBD1 as a possible D gene (6 bases). CDR1 and CDR2 from the germline V gene are MGHRA and YSYEKL. The CDR3 is 16 residues long. CDR3 protein: CASSQVYGGSTDTHYF. The CDR3 DNA reads TGCGCCAGCAGCCAAGTCTATGGGGGCAGCACAGATACGCACTATTTT.

A remark on this clonotype: A much larger clone sits a single nucleotide away, making a read error possible. The chain recombines TRBV6-6 with TRBJ2-3, with 9 bases lining up with TRBD2. There are 16 residues in the CDR3. The germline V gene encodes CDR1 MNHNY and CDR2 SVGAGI (reference sequence). The CDR3 DNA is TGTGCCGGCAGTTACGCGGGGGGGACGAACACAGATACGCAGTATTTT. Translated, it gives CAGSYAGGTNTDTQYF.

This clonotype was detected only a few times. The V and J genes are TRBV7-8 and TRBJ2-7; possibly TRBD2 for D (6 bases). The length of the CDR3 is 14 residues. The ends were cut back, 5 bases at V and 3 bases at J, with 14 bases in the middle. Germline assignment: CDR1 SGHVS and CDR2 FQNEAQ. CDR3: CASSHGGAHYEQYF. The DNA for the CDR3 is TGTGCCAGCAGCCACGGAGGGGCCCACTACGAGCAGTACTTC.

About this clonotype itself: This may be a read error, as it is one base from a much larger clone. The rearrangement uses TRBV6-5 and TRBJ2-1; D gene ambiguous. Germline CDR1 reads MNHEY; CDR2 reads SVGAGI. V lost 7 bases and J 6 bases, leaving 13 bases between the germline ends. CDR3 length: 13 amino acids. The CDR3 region is CASNGRSSNEQFF. DNA of the CDR3: TGTGCCAGCAATGGCCGATCCAGCAATGAGCAGTTCTTC.

Here the CDR3 DNA reads TGTGCCAGCAGCTCTGGGGGAAGCTCTATTGGAGCCCGCACAGATATGCGGTATTTT. Translating it yields CASSSGGSSIGARTDMRYF. The chain is built from TRBV11-1 and TRBJ2-3, with D perhaps matching TRBD1 or TRBD2 (5 bases each). This CDR3 spans 19 amino acids. The germline V gene has CDR1 SGHAT and CDR2 FQDESV (reference sequence). V gave up 4 bases and J gave up 14 bases, with 37 bases separating them.

This clonotype was counted ten times or more. The chain has TRBV6-5 and TRBJ2-1, with D perhaps matching TRBD1 or TRBD2 (5 bases each). CDR3 length: 14 amino acids. V was pared by 6 bases and J by 0 bases, with 9 bases between. Germline V lookup: CDR1 MNHEY, CDR2 SVGAGI. The CDR3 sequence is CASSPGSSYNEQFF. The CDR3 coding sequence is TGTGCCAGCAGCCCAGGGAGCTCCTACAATGAGCAGTTCTTC.

The chain uses TRBV11-2 and TRBJ2-7, with 7 bases matching TRBD1. The junction had 3 bases not matched to a gene; V was cut back by 6 bases and J by 1 base. The CDR3 has 13 amino acids. The V gene's germline CDR1 is SGHAT and CDR2 FQNNGV. The CDR3 loop is CASRMGQSYEQYF. In DNA, the CDR3 is TGTGCCAGCAGAATGGGACAGTCCTACGAGCAGTACTTC.

The sample holds many counts of this clonotype. This sequence joins TRBV4-3 and TRBJ2-1; the match to TRBD1 covers 7 bases. Trimming removed 0 bases from V and 7 bases from J; junction bases left unmatched: 12. Germline V CDR1 and CDR2: LGHNA, YSLEER. CDR3 length equals 17 residues. The CDR3 DNA follows: TGCGCCAGCAGCCAAGATAATCTCCAGGGGGTTATGAATGAGCAGTTCTTC. Translated: CASSQDNLQGVMNEQFF.

The V gene is TRBV7-3, the J gene TRBJ1-1; D remains ambiguous. The CDR3 contains 14 residues. Trimming took 4 bases from V and 1 from J, leaving 10 bases between them. Germline assignment: CDR1 SGHTA and CDR2 FQGTGA. The CDR3 is CASSSYGRNTEAFF. In DNA, the CDR3 is TGTGCCAGCAGCTCTTACGGGAGGAACACTGAAGCTTTCTTT. Looking up the rest from reference TRBV7-3 and TRBJ1-1 gives the full variable domain: GAGVSQTPSNKVTEKGKYVELRCDPISGHTALYWYRQSLGQGPEFLIYFQGTGAADDSGLPNDRFFAVRPEGSVSTLKIQRTERGDSAVYLCASSSYGRNTEAFFGQGTRLTVV.

There are a few counts of this clonotype. No conserved phenylalanine or tryptophan is present at the end of the CDR3, so a read error is the likely explanation. The DNA is omitted, as the CDR3 cannot be located on it reliably, and the CDR3 follows TCRdb's listing. The genes are TRBV10-3 and TRBJ2-1; the DNA was not compared with TRBD1, the D call given in the table. Germline CDR1 and CDR2: ENHRY and SYGVKD. The CDR3 has 16 residues if both end residues are counted. The CDR3 sequence: CAISPHLGQGNNEQFL.

The rearrangement links TRBV5-1 to TRBJ1-1, with D possibly being TRBD1 (5 bases). CDR3 length: 14 amino acids. V lost 0 bases, J lost 1 base, and 7 bases lay in between. The V gene's germline CDR1 is SGHRS and CDR2 YFSETQ. CDR3 DNA: TGCGCCAGCAGCTTGGGACAGCAGAACACTGAAGCTTTCTTT. Translating gives CASSLGQQNTEAFF.

The chain employs TRBV10-3 and TRBJ2-7, with a tentative D call TRBD2 (5 bases). The V end lost 11 bases, the J end lost 2 bases, and 22 bases lay between the germline ends. This CDR3 spans 15 amino acids. The germline CDR1 and CDR2 sequences are ENHRY and SYGVKD. The CDR3 loop reads CAASEVPSLAYEQYF. In DNA form, the CDR3 reads TGTGCCGCCAGTGAGGTCCCTAGCTTGGCCTACGAGCAGTACTTC.

This clonotype was found many times. This sequence joins TRBV5-6 and TRBJ2-1; 7 bases map to TRBD2. The V gene's germline CDR1 is SGHDT and CDR2 YYEEEE. The CDR3 extends over 16 amino acids. Trimming took 4 bases from V and 2 from J; bases not matched to a gene: 9. The CDR3 region has the DNA TGTGCCAGCAGCCCCAATCGGGGACTAACCTACAATGAGCAGTTCTTC. Translation gives CASSPNRGLTYNEQFF.

This clonotype was seen a handful of times. The CDR3 sequence: CASSSDAAEEQYF. For the CDR3, the DNA is TGTGCCAGCAGCTCCGATGCCGCAGAAGAGCAGTACTTC. This chain joins TRBV5-6 and TRBJ2-7; no definite D call. CDR3 size: 13 residues. Trimming pared 3 bases from V and 7 bases from J, leaving 14 bases between. Germline loops: CDR1 SGHDT, CDR2 YYEEEE.

About this clonotype itself: Just one base apart from a much larger clone, this may be a read error. Because it lacks the conserved phenylalanine or tryptophan at the end, this CDR3 is likely a read error. The chain is built from TRBV29-1 and TRBJ1-1, with 10 bases aligning to TRBD1. From germline, CDR1 is SQVTM and CDR2 ANQGSEA. The CDR3 has 12 amino acids. V dropped 6 bases and J dropped 4; count of bases not matched to a gene: 2. The CDR3 coding sequence is TGCAGCGTGCGGACAGGGGGCACTGAAGCTTTCCTT. Protein product: CSVRTGGTEAFL.

V usage is TRBV12-5 and J usage is TRBJ2-3, with unresolved D. Germline CDR1 LGHNT, CDR2 FRNRAP. V was trimmed by 8 bases and J by 1 base, leaving 10 bases between them. This CDR3 region has 13 residues. CDR3 nucleotides: TGTGCTAGTCTGTCGTCCTGCACAGATACGCAGTATTTT. Translation: CASLSSCTDTQYF.

This clonotype was seen a few times. This chain connects TRBV5-4 to TRBJ2-2; the D is unclear. With 0 bases removed from V and 6 bases from J, the gap between germline ends came to 6 bases. There are 13 residues in the CDR3. The germline V gene encodes CDR1 SGHNT and CDR2 YYREEE (reference sequence). In nucleotides, the CDR3 is TGTGCCAGCAGCTTGGGCGGCCCCGGGGAGCTGTTTTTT. It specifies CASSLGGPGELFF. Full variable domain (rest looked up from reference TRBV5-4 and TRBJ2-2): ETGVTQSPTHLIKTRGQQVTLRCSSQSGHNTVSWYQQALGQGPQFIFQYYREEENGRGNFPPRFSGLQFPNYSSELNVNALELDDSALYLCASSLGGPGELFFGEGSRLTVL.

This clonotype was seen at least ten times. The chain employs TRBV6-6 and TRBJ2-6, with no clear D. CDR1 is MNHNY, CDR2 SVGAGI, per germline (reference sequence). This CDR3 is built from 13 residues. Between the trimmed V and J ends, which lost 6 bases and 0 bases, there was a span of 3 bases. CDR3 in DNA: TGTGCCAGCAGGAACTCTGGGGCCAACGTCCTGACTTTC. Translating it yields CASRNSGANVLTF.

Of note for this clonotype: One end of the junction varies from germline; a read error may be responsible. The chain couples TRBV6-2 or TRBV6-3 to TRBJ2-1; D gene unclear. Germline-derived CDR1 and CDR2 are MNHEY and SVGEGT. This CDR3 has 12 residues. The CDR3 here is CASSPSAHEQSF. CDR3 coding DNA: TGTGCCAGCAGTCCCTCCGCCCATGAGCAGTCCTTC.

Concerning this clonotype: A read error may produce the germline difference seen at one junction end. The chain carries TRBV5-4 and TRBJ2-6; D might be TRBD1 or TRBD2, each matching 5 bases. The germline V gene has CDR1 SGHNT and CDR2 YYREEE (reference sequence). This CDR3 comprises 15 residues. The DNA of the CDR3 is TGTGCCTGCAGTCTCAGGGACCCTGGGGCCAACGTCCTGACTTTC. This encodes CACSLRDPGANVLTF.

This clonotype was detected many times. The DNA for the CDR3 is TGTGCCAGCAGCCGCCTTGGCGGTGGGGCCAACGTCCTGACTTTC. Protein product: CASSRLGGGANVLTF. This chain uses TRBV12-3 or TRBV12-4 with TRBJ2-6; no firm D call. The CDR3 is 15 amino acids. V was trimmed by 6 bases and J by 3 bases, leaving 12 bases between them.

For this clonotype: A much larger clone differs from this one at a single base, so this may be a read error. The J gene is TRBJ1-2, the V gene TRBV12-3 or TRBV12-4; D gene unclear. The CDR3 has 12 amino acids. CDR3 region: CDSSFEGDGYTF. The CDR3 DNA is TGTGACAGCAGTTTCGAGGGCGATGGCTACACCTTC.

Note on this clonotype: A read error is likely, as this CDR3 ends without the conserved phenylalanine or tryptophan. The DNA is omitted, as the CDR3 cannot be located on it reliably, and the CDR3 follows TCRdb's listing. This chain uses TRBV11-2 with TRBJ1-1. The V gene's germline CDR1 is SGHAT and CDR2 FQNNGV. The CDR3 is 15 residues long, counting both termini. The CDR3 sequence: CASSLAWAGNTEAFL.

The chain links TRBV4-3 to TRBJ2-3; no clear D. V lost 1 base and J lost 5, with 10 bases in between. Germline V lookup: CDR1 LGHNA, CDR2 YSLEER. CDR3 length: 14 residues. CDR3: CASSQARKEDTQYF. The DNA of the CDR3 is TGCGCCAGCAGCCAAGCCCGAAAGGAAGATACGCAGTATTTT.

This clonotype was found once. At one of its ends the junction is not consistent with the germline gene, which may arise from a read error. The J gene is TRBJ2-3, the V gene TRBV10-3; D unresolved. The CDR3 is 18 residues long. CDR1 is ENHRY, CDR2 SYGVKD, per germline. CDR3 sequence reads: CAISESASRLSSIDTQYF. CDR3 in DNA: TGTGCCATCAGTGAGTCTGCAAGCAGGCTCAGTAGCATAGATACGCAGTATTTT.

As to this clonotype: A much larger clone differs from this one at a single base, so this may be a read error. The rearrangement links TRBV11-2 to TRBJ2-7; TRBD2 aligns across 7 bases. This CDR3 has 16 amino acids. Germline CDR1 is SGHAT and CDR2 is FQNNGV. Here the CDR3 DNA reads TGTGCCAGCAGCTTAGTTCGGGGGAGGGCCTTCCACGAGCAGCAGTTC. Protein product: CASSLVRGRAFHEQQF.

Comments on this clonotype: The junction departs from the called germline gene at one end, perhaps through a read error. The gene calls are TRBV14 and TRBJ2-5; TRBD1 might be the D (6 bases). Germline V lookup: CDR1 SGHDN, CDR2 FVKESK. The CDR3 is made up of 14 amino acids. The CDR3 sequence: CASSQLDSGETECF. In nucleotides, the CDR3 is TGTGCCAGCAGTCAGTTGGACAGCGGAGAGACCGAGTGCTTC.

This clonotype has a count of ten or more. V and J are TRBV11-1 and TRBJ2-7; TRBD1 matches 10 bases. The V gene's germline CDR1 is SGHAT and CDR2 FQDESV (reference sequence). The CDR3 runs to 14 residues. V trimming: 3 bases; J trimming: 7 bases; junction bases outside the gene matches: 6. In DNA form, the CDR3 reads TGTGCCAGCAGCTTTGGGACAGGGGTCTGGGAGCAGTACTTC. The encoded protein is CASSFGTGVWEQYF.